The 16 T cell receptor beta chains below all came from one sample that was sequenced in a study of cytomegalovirus exposure and HLA in healthy donors (TCRdb year 2017). The library was obtained by the immunoSEQ multiplex PCR assay. For the multiplex PCR, a mixture combining 60 forward primers for TCR Vbeta segments and 13 reverse primers for TCR Jbeta segments was used. Imported from immuneACCESS, the table was reduced by TCRdb to in-frame sequences with V and J called. These copies leave out some clones; in studies compared against another copy, an unresolved V gene accounts for under half, and the cause of the remainder is not known. The sample table lists 150,000 or so clones, around three quarters of them with a count of one. The ten largest make up about 3.4% of the sample. The material sequenced was PBMCs. These receptors originate from a male donor in good health and CMV-seronegative.

The table lists this clone with a few counts. V gene TRBV9 combines with J gene TRBJ2-7; 8 bases agree with TRBD1. The CDR3 length is 19 residues. Trimming removed 0 bases from V and 6 bases from J; junction bases left unmatched: 20. Germline V gene lookup returns CDR1 SGDLS and CDR2 YYNGEE. For the CDR3, the DNA is TGTGCCAGCAGCGTAGAGACAGGACAGGGTAGGGGCCAGGGCCTCGAGCAGTACTTC. It is translated as CASSVETGQGRGQGLEQYF. The whole variable domain, remainder taken from reference TRBV9 and TRBJ2-7, is DSGVTQTPKHLITATGQRVTLRCSPRSGDLSVYWYQQSLDQGLQFLIQYYNGEERAKGNILERFSAQQFPDLHSELNLSSLELGDSALYFCASSVETGQGRGQGLEQYFGPGTRLTVT.

This chain links TRBV5-1 with TRBJ2-3; maybe TRBD2 (6 bases). V gave up 5 bases and J gave up 5 bases, with 15 bases separating them. Germline-derived CDR1 and CDR2 are SGHRS and YFSETQ. The CDR3 has 14 residues. The CDR3 loop is CASRPGTSRDTQYF. The CDR3 region has the DNA TGCGCCAGCAGGCCAGGGACTTCAAGAGATACGCAGTATTTT.

In this sample, this clone turned up once. The chain recombines TRBV11-2 with TRBJ1-6, with D maybe TRBD1 (5 bases). The CDR3 is made up of 16 amino acids. Germline CDR1 and CDR2: SGHAT and FQNNGV. With 5 bases removed from V and 0 bases from J, the gap between germline ends came to 11 bases. The DNA of the CDR3 is TGTGCCAGCAGCAGCCGGGGGGGCTCCTATAATTCACCCCTCCACTTT. It yields the protein CASSSRGGSYNSPLHF.

This sequence joins TRBV15 and TRBJ2-3; 9 bases are a match to TRBD1. Looked up from germline, CDR1 is LNHNV and CDR2 is YYDKDF (reference sequence). V shed 0 bases and J 2 bases; nucleotides not matched to a gene: 6. This CDR3 region has 17 residues. CDR3 in amino acids: CATSRDLGQGITDTQYF. The CDR3 DNA follows: TGTGCCACCAGCAGAGATCTGGGACAGGGAATCACAGATACGCAGTATTTT.

The V call is TRBV11-1, the J call TRBJ2-1, with TRBD2 matching over 7 bases. Looked up from germline, CDR1 is SGHAT and CDR2 is FQDESV (reference sequence). Trimming removed 0 bases from V and 0 bases from J; junction bases left unmatched: 5. The CDR3 has 17 amino acids. The CDR3 bases are TGTGCCAGCAGCTTAGCGCGGGGGATAGTCTCCTACAATGAGCAGTTCTTC. It codes for CASSLARGIVSYNEQFF. Complete variable domain (other parts from reference TRBV11-1 and TRBJ2-1): EAEVAQSPRYKITEKSQAVAFWCDPISGHATLYWYRQILGQGPELLVQFQDESVVDDSQLPKDRFSAERLKGVDSTLKIQPAELGDSAMYLCASSLARGIVSYNEQFFGPGTRLTVL.

The chain employs TRBV29-1 and TRBJ2-2; D possibly corresponds to TRBD2 (6 bases). V was shortened by 7 bases and J by 1 base, with 16 bases between the two germline ends. CDR3 length equals 15 residues. Germline V gene data show CDR1 as SQVTM and CDR2 as ANQGSEA. As DNA, the CDR3 is TGCAGCGCGACTGGGACTTTTGGGAACACCGGGGAGCTGTTTTTT. As protein: CSATGTFGNTGELFF.

This CDR3 is CASSQHREGGPQHF. The CDR3 DNA reads TGTGCCAGCAGCCAACACAGGGAAGGTGGGCCCCAGCATTTT. V is TRBV6-6 and J is TRBJ1-5, with TRBD1 as a possible D gene (6 bases). Per the germline V gene, CDR1 is MNHNY and CDR2 is SVGAGI (reference sequence). The CDR3 extends over 14 amino acids. Trimming removed 6 bases at V and 9 bases at J, with 18 bases between.

The V and J genes are TRBV28 and TRBJ1-5, with 9 bases aligning to TRBD1. Germline CDR1 and CDR2: MDHEN and SYDVKM. The CDR3 is made up of 18 amino acids. Trimming removed 6 bases from V and 2 bases from J; junction bases left unmatched: 14. The CDR3 protein is CASSFGTGTSYGNQPQHF. For the CDR3, the DNA is TGTGCCAGCAGCTTCGGGACAGGGACTTCCTACGGCAATCAGCCCCAGCATTTT.

V usage is TRBV14 and J usage is TRBJ1-6; 7 bases map to TRBD1. V was pared by 4 bases and J by 6 bases, with 3 bases of the junction left unmatched. CDR1 is SGHDN and CDR2 is FVKESK in the germline V gene. CDR3 length: 14 residues. CDR3 amino acids: CASSPGTANSPLHF. The CDR3 nucleotides read TGTGCCAGCAGCCCTGGGACAGCTAATTCACCCCTCCACTTT.

The rearrangement joins TRBV11-1 to TRBJ2-7, with D perhaps TRBD2 (5 bases). Germline V gene sequence: CDR1 SGHAT, CDR2 FQDESV (reference sequence). Trimming pared 3 bases from V and 0 bases from J, leaving 12 bases between. The CDR3 length is 15 residues. The CDR3 DNA reads TGTGCCAGCAGCTTTGTGAGGGCCCACTCCTACGAGCAGTACTTC. Amino acid sequence: CASSFVRAHSYEQYF.

The genes are TRBV5-4 and TRBJ1-4; D gene ambiguous. This CDR3 contains 14 residues. V shed 0 bases and J shed 3 bases, with 6 bases lying between them. From germline, CDR1 is SGHNT and CDR2 YYREEE (reference sequence). CDR3 in amino acids: CASSLARSNEKLFF. Written as DNA, the CDR3 is TGTGCCAGCAGCTTGGCCAGATCTAATGAAAAACTGTTTTTT.

The CDR3 here is CASSYAGSGNTIYF. As DNA, the CDR3 is TGTGCCAGCAGTTACGCGGGGTCTGGAAACACCATATATTTT. V usage is TRBV28 and J usage is TRBJ1-3; D gene unclear. V was trimmed by 4 bases and J by 1 base, leaving 8 bases between them. The CDR3 contains 14 residues. Germline-derived CDR1 and CDR2 are MDHEN and SYDVKM.

The table lists this clone with a few counts. V usage is TRBV30 and J usage is TRBJ2-7, with 7 bases identical to TRBD2. Per the germline V gene, CDR1 is GTSNPN and CDR2 is SVGIG (reference sequence). The trim removed 5 bases at V and 2 bases at J, leaving 0 bases unmatched. The CDR3 totals 11 residues. CDR3 sequence reads: CAWGGAYEQYF. CDR3 bases: TGTGCCTGGGGGGGGGCCTACGAGCAGTACTTC.

The J gene is TRBJ1-2, the V gene TRBV29-1, with 9 nucleotides matching TRBD1. V lost 7 bases and J lost 5; bases outside the gene matches: 2. This CDR3 has 11 amino acids. Germline CDR1 and CDR2: SQVTM and ANQGSEA. CDR3: CSAGQGYGYTF. The CDR3 DNA sequence: TGCAGCGCCGGACAGGGGTATGGCTACACCTTC.

The chain links TRBV6-1 to TRBJ2-7; the D gene is possibly TRBD1 (6 bases). Trimming left V 4 bases short and J 4 bases short, with 8 bases between. The CDR3 consists of 12 residues. Germline CDR1 is MNHNS and CDR2 is SASEGT. CDR3 sequence reads: CASSVQGYEQYF. Written as DNA, the CDR3 is TGTGCCAGCAGTGTACAGGGTTACGAGCAGTACTTC.

The CDR3 loop reads CASSEASGQGKYGYTF. Here the CDR3 DNA reads TGTGCCAGCAGTGAAGCGTCGGGACAGGGGAAGTATGGCTACACCTTC. This chain connects TRBV6-1 to TRBJ1-2, with 10 nucleotides matching TRBD1. The V gene's germline CDR1 is MNHNS and CDR2 SASEGT. This CDR3 contains 16 residues. The J segment lost 5 bases and the V segment lost 0 bases, leaving 6 bases of the junction unmatched.